This T cell receptor (beta chain) derives from a study of OX40 agonist ivuxolimab in advanced cancers. Study information: Partial response was recorded in three patients: one hepatocellular carcinoma and two cutaneous melanoma cases. Points from the study as a whole: The average count of expanded clones was higher among CD8+ T cells than among CD4+. With doses of 0.1 to 3.0 mg/kg, CD4+ and CD8+ blood T cells had undergone clonal expansion by week 6. Antigen specificity remained undetermined for the expanded peripheral T cells.

On this clone: As yet, its antigen is unknown.

Germline V gene lookup returns CDR1 ENHRY and CDR2 SYGVKD. The trim removed 10 bases at V and 0 bases at J, leaving 10 bases unmatched. This CDR3 contains 16 residues. Some clones are missing from TCRdb's copy, which holds only in-frame ones; the method was immunoSEQ multiplex PCR. Here the sample spans tens of thousands of clones, 80% to 95% being singletons. This sequence joins TRBV10-3 and TRBJ2-2, with 8 bases fitting TRBD1. The starting material was CD4+ or CD8+ T cells sorted from blood, obtained in a trial of the OX40 agonist ivuxolimab. This TCR was sampled from an adult with an advanced solid tumor such as melanoma, head and neck, liver or kidney cancer. CDR3 coding DNA: TGTGCCACCGAGGGACAGGACGGTGCGAACACCGGGGAGCTGTTTTTT. Translation gives CATEGQDGANTGELFF.